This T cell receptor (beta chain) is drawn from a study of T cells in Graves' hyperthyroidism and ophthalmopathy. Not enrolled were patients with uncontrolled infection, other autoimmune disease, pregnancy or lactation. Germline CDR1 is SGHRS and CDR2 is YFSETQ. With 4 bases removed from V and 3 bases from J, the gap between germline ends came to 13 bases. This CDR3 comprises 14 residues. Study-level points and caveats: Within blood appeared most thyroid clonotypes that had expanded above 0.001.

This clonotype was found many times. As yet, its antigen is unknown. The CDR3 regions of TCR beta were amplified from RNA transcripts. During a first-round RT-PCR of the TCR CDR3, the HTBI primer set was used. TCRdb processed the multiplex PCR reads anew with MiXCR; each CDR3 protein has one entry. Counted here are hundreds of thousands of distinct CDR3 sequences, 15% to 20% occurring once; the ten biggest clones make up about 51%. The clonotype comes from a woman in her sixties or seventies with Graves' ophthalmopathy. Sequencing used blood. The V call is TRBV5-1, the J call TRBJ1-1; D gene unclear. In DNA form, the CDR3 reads TGCGCCAGCAGCCCGGTTGAGACCTACACTGAAGCTTTCTTT. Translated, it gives CASSPVETYTEAFF.